The source of this T cell receptor beta chain is a study of blood T cell repertoires in COVID-19. Study-wide background: The United States, Italy and Spain provided the acute and convalescent COVID-19 samples.

Methods used by the authors: Amplified reference gene primers provided the basis for estimating nucleated cell counts. The method was immunoSEQ multiplex PCR; TCRdb's version includes in-frame clones alone and lacks a portion of them. V and J calls plus clone size are reproduced from that table; the DNA served to infer D and trimming. The profile covers about 65,000 clones, with about 94% appearing a single time and 2.9% taken by the ten largest. The length of the CDR3 is 14 residues. The V gene's germline CDR1 is PRHDT and CDR2 FYEKMQ (reference sequence). Trimming removed 0 bases from V and 4 bases from J, with 6 bases in between.

The chain couples TRBV13 to TRBJ1-4, with D hard to call. Material: peripheral blood. The TCR comes from a man in his sixties or seventies with active COVID-19. The CDR3 DNA reads as TGTGCCAGCAGCTTAGGTGCTATTAATGAAAAACTGTTTTTT. Translated, it gives CASSLGAINEKLFF.